The T cell receptor beta chain described here comes from a study of Ad26.COV2.S vaccination and SARS-CoV-2 variants. Measured with immunoSEQ multiplex PCR; TCRdb has only the in-frame clones, and not every one. The sample lists some 190,000 clones, 87% occurring once. The V gene's germline CDR1 is LGHDT and CDR2 YNNKEL (reference sequence). V dropped 4 bases and J dropped 6 bases, with 10 bases sitting between them. This CDR3 has 14 amino acids. This material consisted of peripheral blood, taken after recovery from COVID-19. The sequence was obtained from a human donor who had recovered from COVID-19. The chain carries TRBV3-1 (or the pseudogene TRBV3-2) and TRBJ1-6; D unresolved. The CDR3 DNA follows: TGTGCCAGCAGCCTGGACGGTTCTAATTCACCCCTCCACTTT. Translating gives CASSLDGSNSPLHF.